This T cell receptor beta chain was recorded in a study of cytomegalovirus exposure and HLA in healthy donors. V lost 7 bases to trimming and J lost 0 bases, with 20 bases between them. The CDR3 extends over 16 amino acids. Germline V gives CDR1 SGHRS, CDR2 YFSETQ. PCR was performed using 60 Vbeta and 13 Jbeta primers. This table comes from immunoSEQ multiplex PCR, and its TCRdb copy is limited to in-frame clones, with some not included. The table has around 190,000 clones, roughly 84% seen once. Sequenced material: PBMCs. The TCR originated in a girl aged 2 to 9 in good health and CMV-seropositive. The chain links TRBV5-1 to TRBJ2-7; D perhaps matches TRBD1 (6 bases). CDR3: CASRRAMNRVSYEQYF. The CDR3 nucleotides are TGCGCCAGCCGACGTGCTATGAACAGGGTCTCCTACGAGCAGTACTTC.